This paragraph reports one T cell receptor beta chain. The time point denotes: late sampling 161 to 241 days after vaccination in three convalescent patients. The source of the sample is a study of vaccination and CD4 T cells after COVID-19. In TCRdb, the PCR reads were re-called with MiXCR into one record per CDR3 protein. The sample contains about 39,000 distinct CDR3 sequences, around 39% of which appear only once. The V and J ends lost 1 base and 3 bases respectively, with 7 bases between them. This CDR3 has 13 amino acids. Germline loops: CDR1 LNHNV, CDR2 YYDKDF (reference sequence). V usage is TRBV15 and J usage is TRBJ2-7; unclear D gene. The source material was CD4+ T cells from blood, sampled about 7 months after SARS-CoV-2 vaccination. The TCR originated in a human donor who had recovered from COVID-19. CDR3 loop: CATSRGNDYEQYF. For the CDR3, the DNA is TGTGCCACCAGCAGAGGAAACGACTACGAGCAGTACTTC.